This T cell receptor (beta chain) originates from a study of shared clonotypes between healthy human individuals. On this clone itself: Its antigen is as yet unknown. The same CDR3 can be traced to other DNA sequences in this sample.

General study results and limits: The study generally estimated greater richness for naive than memory subsets.

Produced via immunoSEQ multiplex PCR; TCRdb's table is partial and in-frame only. The data show nearly 1,000,000 clones, less than 85% seen once. Donors included only healthy HIV-negative adults lacking recent acute infections or vaccinations. Sequencing input: memory CD4+ T cells sorted from blood. Subset described: CD45RA-negative fraction. The receptor comes from a man between 18 and 29 years old in good health.

The CDR3 loop is CASSRGGAYEQYF. The CDR3 DNA reads as TGTGCCAGCAGCCGGGGGGGGGCCTACGAGCAGTACTTC. This rearrangement joins TRBV27 to TRBJ2-7; TRBD2 aligns across 8 bases. V trimming: 6 bases; J trimming: 2 bases; junction bases outside the gene matches: 3. The V gene's germline CDR1 is MNHEY and CDR2 SMNVEV (reference sequence). The CDR3 is 13 residues long.